This T cell receptor (beta chain) appears in the sequencing data of a study of control samples from healthy donors and cancer patients. The CDR3 spans 13 residues. The germline gives CDR1 ENHRY, CDR2 SYGVKD. Trimming shortened V by 5 bases and J by 7 bases, and 13 bases separated the two germline ends. Repertoires were generated with immunoSEQ multiplex PCR, while TCRdb's copy carries only in-frame clones and drops some. This repertoire shows about 120,000 clones, more than 75% found once; its top ten account for 9% to 13%. This receptor was obtained from a man aged 30 to 45 in good health. The V gene is TRBV10-3, the J gene TRBJ2-3, with D possibly matching TRBD2 (6 bases). Source material: blood. CDR3 in amino acids: CAISPPAGNTQYF. The CDR3 DNA is TGTGCCATCAGTCCCCCAGCGGGTAATACGCAGTATTTT.